Listed below are T cell receptor beta chains from one sample, sequenced in a study of a mutant IDH1 vaccine in newly diagnosed glioma. TCRdb keeps only in-frame clones here, not all; method: immunoSEQ multiplex PCR. The sample includes tens of thousands of clones, approximately 78% of them seen just once. No antigen has been assigned to these receptors. Sequenced material: PBMCs, taken from a glioma patient whose treatment included an IDH1 peptide vaccine. The receptors derive from a woman aged 40 to 49 with glioma. Some clones in this sample may be carry-over from other donors' samples. Each CDR3 is given with its conserved first and last residue. A D gene is named only where the DNA matches it firmly. Expanded clones are given a class, and other clones once, few, many or no size at all.

d_call: .
j_call: TRBJ2-3
v_call: TRBV9
clone_size: .
cdr3_nt: TGTGCCAGCAGCGTAGCTCATACAGATACGCAGTATTTT
cdr3_aa: CASSVAHTDTQYF

d_call: .
j_call: TRBJ2-7
v_call: TRBV19
clone_size: .
cdr3_nt: TGTGCCAGTAGTCCGGGGCGGGGAGTCTTTTACGAGCAGTACTTC
cdr3_aa: CASSPGRGVFYEQYF

d_call: .
j_call: TRBJ1-6
v_call: TRBV7-9
clone_size: .
cdr3_nt: TGTGCCAGCAGCAGCAGTTGGGGTCGGGATTCACCCCTCCACTTT
cdr3_aa: CASSSSWGRDSPLHF

d_call: .
j_call: TRBJ1-2
v_call: TRBV30
clone_size: .
cdr3_nt: TGTGCCTGGAGTTATCAGGTGAACTATGGCTACACCTTC
cdr3_aa: CAWSYQVNYGYTF

d_call: .
j_call: TRBJ2-5
v_call: TRBV5-4
clone_size: .
cdr3_nt: TGTGCCAGCAGCAAAGAGGGTGGAAAAGAGACCCAGTACTTC
cdr3_aa: CASSKEGGKETQYF

d_call: .
j_call: TRBJ1-4
v_call: TRBV5-1
clone_size: .
cdr3_nt: TGCGCCAGCAGGCGGACAGCGGAGGGAGAAAAACTGTTTTTT
cdr3_aa: CASRRTAEGEKLFF

d_call: .
j_call: TRBJ1-2
v_call: TRBV4-1
clone_size: once
cdr3_nt: TGCGCCAGCAGCCAAGAGACAGCTTATGGCTACACCTTC
cdr3_aa: CASSQETAYGYTF

d_call: .
j_call: TRBJ1-1
v_call: TRBV5-6
clone_size: once
cdr3_nt: TGTGCCAGCAGCCTGCCTCGGGGGGTAAGCACTGAAGCTTTCTTT
cdr3_aa: CASSLPRGVSTEAFF

d_call: TRBD1
j_call: TRBJ2-7
v_call: TRBV13
clone_size: .
cdr3_nt: TGTGCCAGCAGCTTAGTAGGACAGGAGTCCTACGAGCAGTACTTC
cdr3_aa: CASSLVGQESYEQYF

d_call: .
j_call: TRBJ1-1
v_call: TRBV7-2
clone_size: .
cdr3_nt: TGTGCCAGCAGCAAAATGATGAACACTGAAGCTTTCTTT
cdr3_aa: CASSKMMNTEAFF

d_call: .
j_call: TRBJ1-1
v_call: TRBV2
clone_size: .
cdr3_nt: TGTGCCAGCAGTGAACGCCAGGGAGGGACTGAAGCTTTCTTT
cdr3_aa: CASSERQGGTEAFF

d_call: .
j_call: TRBJ1-5
v_call: TRBV4-1
clone_size: few
cdr3_nt: TGCGCCAGCAGCCCACAGGAAAATCAGCCCCAGCATTTT
cdr3_aa: CASSPQENQPQHF

d_call: .
j_call: TRBJ2-1
v_call: TRBV7-3
clone_size: .
cdr3_nt: TGTGCCAGCAGCTCTGAAGGGGGGACCTACAATGAGCAGTTCTTC
cdr3_aa: CASSSEGGTYNEQFF

d_call: .
j_call: TRBJ1-2
v_call: TRBV11-2
clone_size: .
cdr3_nt: TGTGCCAGCAGCTACGGCCCTATGTTGGGCTACACCTTC
cdr3_aa: CASSYGPMLGYTF

d_call: TRBD1
j_call: TRBJ1-1
v_call: TRBV5-1
clone_size: .
cdr3_nt: TGCGCCAGCAGCTCACAGGGGCTAGGAACTGAAGCTTTCTTT
cdr3_aa: CASSSQGLGTEAFF

d_call: .
j_call: TRBJ1-2
v_call: TRBV7-2
clone_size: .
cdr3_nt: TGTGCCAGCAGCTTAGCCGCGTTGACAGGTTATGGCTACACCTTC
cdr3_aa: CASSLAALTGYGYTF

d_call: .
j_call: TRBJ2-2
v_call: TRBV30
clone_size: .
cdr3_nt: TGTGCCTGGAGTCCCCGAAGAGGCACCGGGGAGCTGTTTTTT
cdr3_aa: CAWSPRRGTGELFF

d_call: .
j_call: TRBJ2-6
v_call: TRBV7-2
clone_size: .
cdr3_nt: TGTGCCAGCAGCTTAGAGGGGGTCTCTAGCTCTGGGGCCAACGTCCTGACTTTC
cdr3_aa: CASSLEGVSSSGANVLTF

d_call: .
j_call: TRBJ1-5
v_call: TRBV2
clone_size: .
cdr3_nt: TGTGCCAGCATGGATGGAGCAGGCGGAGACCAGCCCCAGCATTTT
cdr3_aa: CASMDGAGGDQPQHF

d_call: TRBD1
j_call: TRBJ1-1
v_call: TRBV27
clone_size: .
cdr3_nt: TGTGCCAGCAGTAGGACAGGGGCCCCGAACACTGAAGCTTTCTTT
cdr3_aa: CASSRTGAPNTEAFF

d_call: .
j_call: TRBJ2-7
v_call: TRBV13
clone_size: .
cdr3_nt: TGTGCCAGCAGCTTAGGGCCGTCCTACGAGCAGTACTTC
cdr3_aa: CASSLGPSYEQYF

d_call: .
j_call: TRBJ1-6
v_call: TRBV27
clone_size: .
cdr3_nt: TGTGCCAGCAGTTTATCACCCTTTGGGGGGGAGTTTTCACCCCTCCACTTT
cdr3_aa: CASSLSPFGGEFSPLHF

d_call: .
j_call: TRBJ1-1
v_call: TRBV4-1
clone_size: .
cdr3_nt: TGCGCCAGCAGCCAGTCGGGGGCTACGGTGAACACTGAAGCTTTCTTT
cdr3_aa: CASSQSGATVNTEAFF

d_call: .
j_call: TRBJ1-1
v_call: TRBV6-5
clone_size: .
cdr3_nt: TGTGCCAGCTCACGACGGGGGAAGAACACTGAAGCTTTCTTT
cdr3_aa: CASSRRGKNTEAFF

d_call: .
j_call: TRBJ2-2
v_call: TRBV6-5
clone_size: few
cdr3_nt: TGTGCCAGCAGTTACTGGCAGGGTAGCACCGGGGAGCTGTTTTTT
cdr3_aa: CASSYWQGSTGELFF

d_call: TRBD2
j_call: TRBJ2-7
v_call: TRBV27
clone_size: .
cdr3_nt: TGTGCCAGCAGTCCCCTCGGAAGGACTAGCTCCTACGAGCAGTACTTC
cdr3_aa: CASSPLGRTSSYEQYF

d_call: .
j_call: TRBJ1-6
v_call: TRBV2
clone_size: .
cdr3_nt: TGTGCCAGCAGTGGGTCCGGGGTACGTCTCCACTTT
cdr3_aa: CASSGSGVRLHF

d_call: .
j_call: TRBJ2-3
v_call: TRBV2
clone_size: .
cdr3_nt: TGTGCCAGCAGTGAGGGCAGGGATAGCACAGATACGCAGTATTTT
cdr3_aa: CASSEGRDSTDTQYF

d_call: .
j_call: TRBJ2-2
v_call: TRBV2
clone_size: .
cdr3_nt: TGTGCCAGCGGCGACAGGACCTACACCGGGGAGCTGTTTTTT
cdr3_aa: CASGDRTYTGELFF

d_call: TRBD1
j_call: TRBJ2-7
v_call: TRBV10-3
clone_size: .
cdr3_nt: TGTGCCATCAGCCGAAGGATAGGACAGGGAAACCACGAGCAGTACTTC
cdr3_aa: CAISRRIGQGNHEQYF

d_call: .
j_call: TRBJ1-1
v_call: TRBV5-5
clone_size: .
cdr3_nt: TGTGCCAGCAGCCGGGGGCACCTTGGGGGGACTGAAGCTTTCTTT
cdr3_aa: CASSRGHLGGTEAFF

d_call: TRBD1
j_call: TRBJ1-2
v_call: TRBV10-3
clone_size: .
cdr3_nt: TGTGCCATCAGTCTGACAGGGGGTGGCTACACCTTC
cdr3_aa: CAISLTGGGYTF

d_call: .
j_call: TRBJ2-7
v_call: TRBV7-9
clone_size: .
cdr3_nt: TGTGCCAGCAGCCCTGCCTCGCTCTCCTACGAGCAGTACTTC
cdr3_aa: CASSPASLSYEQYF

d_call: .
j_call: TRBJ2-2
v_call: TRBV5-1
clone_size: .
cdr3_nt: TGCGCCAGCAGCCCTGACTGGGGCGGGGAGCTGTTTTTT
cdr3_aa: CASSPDWGGELFF